This T cell receptor (beta chain) was recorded in a study of identical twins. This clonotype was seen many times. Its target is not known. It was template switching that added a universal primer site, and there were unique molecular identifiers on the cDNA. TCRdb independently ran MiXCR on the 5' RACE reads; one entry per CDR3 protein. This repertoire shows approximately 590,000 distinct CDR3 sequences, roughly 9.9% found once; its top ten account for 3%. Notes on the study in general: Modelling approaches yielded underestimates of out-of-frame TCR alpha sharing between monozygotic twins.

Germline assignment: CDR1 GTSNPN and CDR2 SVGIG (reference sequence). This CDR3 is built from 14 residues. Trimming pared 1 base from V and 6 bases from J, leaving 16 bases between. These same records also appear under a second study, on yellow fever vaccine responses in identical twins.

This sequence was found in a woman aged 18-29 years in good health. This chain uses TRBV30 with TRBJ2-7; D is unclear. The source material was PBMCs. The chain's CDR3 is CAWSAFDSLAEQYF. The CDR3 DNA sequence: TGTGCCTGGAGTGCCTTCGATAGCCTGGCCGAGCAGTACTTC.